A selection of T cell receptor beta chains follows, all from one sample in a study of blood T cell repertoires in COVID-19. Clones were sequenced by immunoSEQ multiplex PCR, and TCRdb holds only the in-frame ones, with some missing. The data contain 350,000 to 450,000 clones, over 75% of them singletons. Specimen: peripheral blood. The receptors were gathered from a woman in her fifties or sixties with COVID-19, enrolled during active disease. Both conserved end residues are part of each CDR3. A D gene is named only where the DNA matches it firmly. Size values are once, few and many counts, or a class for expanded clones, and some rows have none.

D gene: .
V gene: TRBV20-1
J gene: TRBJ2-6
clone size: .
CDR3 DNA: TGCAGTGCTAGTGTCAACCCGGGAGAAAGAGGGTCTGGGGCCAACGTCCTGACTTTC
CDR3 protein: CSASVNPGERGSGANVLTF

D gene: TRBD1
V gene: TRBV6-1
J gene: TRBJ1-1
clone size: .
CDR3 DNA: TGTGCCAGCAGTGCCACAGGGGGCTTGTGGAACACTGAAGCTTTCTTT
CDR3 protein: CASSATGGLWNTEAFF

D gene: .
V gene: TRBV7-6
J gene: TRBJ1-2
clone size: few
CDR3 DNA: TGTGCCAGCAGCTTAATAGGTGCCCTCGAGGCTGGCTACACCTTC
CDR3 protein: CASSLIGALEAGYTF

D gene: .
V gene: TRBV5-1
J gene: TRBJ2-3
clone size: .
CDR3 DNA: TGCGCCAGCAGCTTGACAGGGTGGGCAGATACGCAGTATTTT
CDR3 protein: CASSLTGWADTQYF

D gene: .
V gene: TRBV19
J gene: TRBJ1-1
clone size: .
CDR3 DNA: TGTGCCAGTAGTTCACAGGGTAGAAACACTGAAGCTTTCTTT
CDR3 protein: CASSSQGRNTEAFF

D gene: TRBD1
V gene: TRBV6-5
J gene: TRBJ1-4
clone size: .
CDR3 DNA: TGTGCCAGCAGTTACCAGGGACAGGGAGGTGAAAAACTGTTTTTT
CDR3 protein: CASSYQGQGGEKLFF

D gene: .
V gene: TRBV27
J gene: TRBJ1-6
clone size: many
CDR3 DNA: TGTGCCAGCAGTTTATCATCCCGTTCACCCCTCCACTTT
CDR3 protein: CASSLSSRSPLHF

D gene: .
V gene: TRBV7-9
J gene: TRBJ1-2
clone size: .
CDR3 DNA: TGTGCCAGCAGCTTAGATAGCAGAAACTATGGCTACACCTTC
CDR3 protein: CASSLDSRNYGYTF

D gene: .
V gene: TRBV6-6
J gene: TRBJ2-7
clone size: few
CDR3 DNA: TGTGCCAGCATTGGCGGGGCGTCCTACGAGCAGTACTTC
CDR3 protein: CASIGGASYEQYF

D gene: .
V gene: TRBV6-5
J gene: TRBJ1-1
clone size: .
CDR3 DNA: TGTGCCAGCAGTTACTCTTCGGGGGACACTGAAGCTTTCTTT
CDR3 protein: CASSYSSGDTEAFF

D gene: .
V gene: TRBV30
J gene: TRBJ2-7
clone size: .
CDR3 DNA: TGTGCCTGGAGTTTATCTTCCTTGGGGAGTGGGGAGCAGTACTTC
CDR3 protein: CAWSLSSLGSGEQYF

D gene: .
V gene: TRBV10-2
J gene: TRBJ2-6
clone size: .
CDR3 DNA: TGCGCCAGCAGCAGGGGTACTGGGGCCAACGTCCTGACTTTC
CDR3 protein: CASSRGTGANVLTF

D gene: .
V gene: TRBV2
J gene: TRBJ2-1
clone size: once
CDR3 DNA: TGTGCCAGCAGTCCACTCTACAATGAGCAGTTCTTC
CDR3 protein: CASSPLYNEQFF

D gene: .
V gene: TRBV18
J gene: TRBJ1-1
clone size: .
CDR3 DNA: TGTGCCAGCCGGACTCTTTCGAACACTGAAGCTTTCTTT
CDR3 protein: CASRTLSNTEAFF

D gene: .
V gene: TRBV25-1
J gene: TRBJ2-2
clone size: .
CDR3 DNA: TGTGCCAGCAGTGAATCGCTCGGGTTTACCGGGGAGCTGTTTTTT
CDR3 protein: CASSESLGFTGELFF

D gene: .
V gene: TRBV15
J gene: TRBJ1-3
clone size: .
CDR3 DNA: TGTGCCACCAGCCCTCAGGAGGGTAGCCCCTCTGGAAACACCATATATTTT
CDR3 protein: CATSPQEGSPSGNTIYF

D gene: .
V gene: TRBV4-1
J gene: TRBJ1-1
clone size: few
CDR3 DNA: TGCGCCAGCAGCCAAGATCGAGGCGCCAACCTCGGAGCTTTCTTT
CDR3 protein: CASSQDRGANLGAFF

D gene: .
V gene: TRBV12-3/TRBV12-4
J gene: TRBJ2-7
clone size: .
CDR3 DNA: TGTGCCAGCAGTTTAGGCCTACCCGAGCAGTACTTC
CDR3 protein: CASSLGLPEQYF

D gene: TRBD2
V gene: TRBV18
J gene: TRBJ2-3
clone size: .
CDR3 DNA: TGTGCCAGCTCATCTCGGGGGGGCCCCTCAGATACGCAGTATTTT
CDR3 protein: CASSSRGGPSDTQYF

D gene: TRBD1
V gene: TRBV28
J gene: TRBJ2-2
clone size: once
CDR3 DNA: TGTGCCAGCAGACAGACAGGGATCAACACCGGGGAGCTGTTTTTT
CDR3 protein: CASRQTGINTGELFF

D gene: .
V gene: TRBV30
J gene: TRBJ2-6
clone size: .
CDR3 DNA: TGTGCCTGGAGTCGGACAGCGTTCTTCCTGGGGGCCAACGTCCTGACTTTC
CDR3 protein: CAWSRTAFFLGANVLTF

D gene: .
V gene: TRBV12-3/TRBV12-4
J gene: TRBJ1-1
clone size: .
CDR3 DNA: TGTGCCAGCAGTATTTCTACGAACACTGAAGCTTTCTTT
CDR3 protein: CASSISTNTEAFF

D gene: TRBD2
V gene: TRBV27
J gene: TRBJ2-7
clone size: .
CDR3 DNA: TGTGCCAGCAGGCTGACTAGCGGGGGACGTTACGAGCAGTACTTC
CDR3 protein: CASRLTSGGRYEQYF

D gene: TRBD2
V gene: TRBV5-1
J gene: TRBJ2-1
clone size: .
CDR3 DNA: TGCGCCAGCAGCTTGTTTTCTAGCGGGGTCCGCGAGCAGTTCTTC
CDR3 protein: CASSLFSSGVREQFF

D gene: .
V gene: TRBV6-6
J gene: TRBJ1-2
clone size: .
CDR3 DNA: TGTGCCACCAAGCAAACCCCCGAGGGCTACACCTTC
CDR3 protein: CATKQTPEGYTF

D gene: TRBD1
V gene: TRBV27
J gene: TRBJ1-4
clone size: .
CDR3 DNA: TGTGCCAGCAGTCTAGAATACCGGGACAGGGGGGAAAAACTGTTTTTT
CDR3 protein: CASSLEYRDRGEKLFF

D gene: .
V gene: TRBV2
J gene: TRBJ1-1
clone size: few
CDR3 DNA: TGTGCCAGCAGTGAACAAGGAGGGAACACTGAAGCTTTCTTT
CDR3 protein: CASSEQGGNTEAFF

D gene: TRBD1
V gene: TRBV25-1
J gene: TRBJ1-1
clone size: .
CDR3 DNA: TGTGCCAGTCCTGGGACAGAGAACACTGAAGCTTTCTTT
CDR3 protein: CASPGTENTEAFF

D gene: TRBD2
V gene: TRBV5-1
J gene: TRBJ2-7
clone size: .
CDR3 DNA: TGCGCCAGCAGCTTGGGGAGCGGGGTAAACTACGAGCAGTACTTC
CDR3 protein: CASSLGSGVNYEQYF

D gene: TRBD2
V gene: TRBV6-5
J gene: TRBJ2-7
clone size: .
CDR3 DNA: TGTGCCAGCAGTTATACTAGCGGGGCCTCCTACGAGCAGTACTTC
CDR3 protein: CASSYTSGASYEQYF

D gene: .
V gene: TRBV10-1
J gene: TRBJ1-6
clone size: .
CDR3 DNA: TGCGCCAGCAGTGGGGGCCCGGTAAATTCACCCCTCCACTTT
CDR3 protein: CASSGGPVNSPLHF

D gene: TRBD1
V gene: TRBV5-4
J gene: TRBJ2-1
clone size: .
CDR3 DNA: TGTGCCAGCACCGGTGGGTCGGGACAGGGTTACTACAATGAGCAGTTCTTC
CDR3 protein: CASTGGSGQGYYNEQFF

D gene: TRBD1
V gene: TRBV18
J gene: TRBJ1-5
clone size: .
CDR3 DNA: TGTGCCACCAAACGACAGGGGGCTCAGCCCCAGCATTTT
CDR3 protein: CATKRQGAQPQHF

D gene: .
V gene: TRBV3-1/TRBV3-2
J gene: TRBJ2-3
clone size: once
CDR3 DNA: TGTGCCAGCAGATCAGGGGTTACAGATACGCAGTATTTT
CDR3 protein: CASRSGVTDTQYF

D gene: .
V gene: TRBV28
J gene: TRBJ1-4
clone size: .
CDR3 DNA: TGTGCCAGCAGTTTATGGGGGGCCCCTGGTGAAAAACTGTTTTTT
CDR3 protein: CASSLWGAPGEKLFF

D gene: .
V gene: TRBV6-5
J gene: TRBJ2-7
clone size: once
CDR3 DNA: TGTGCCAGCAGCTTTGCAGGGCGCGAGCAGTACTTC
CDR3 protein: CASSFAGREQYF

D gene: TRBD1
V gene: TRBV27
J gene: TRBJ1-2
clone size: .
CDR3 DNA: TGTGCCAGCAGTACAGGGGGCGCGGGGTATGGCTACACCTTC
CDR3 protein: CASSTGGAGYGYTF

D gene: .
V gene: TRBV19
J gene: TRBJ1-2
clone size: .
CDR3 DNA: TGTGCCAGTAGGTCGGGGGGTGGCTACACCTTC
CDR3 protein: CASRSGGGYTF

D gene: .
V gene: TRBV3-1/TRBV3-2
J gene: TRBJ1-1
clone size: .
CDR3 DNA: TGTGCCAGCAGCCAAGATGGCGGGATGAACACTGAAGCTTTCTTT
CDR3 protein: CASSQDGGMNTEAFF

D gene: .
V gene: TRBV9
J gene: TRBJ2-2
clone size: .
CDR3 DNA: TGTGCCAGCAGCGTAGGGGCGGGATCCGTAAACACCGGGGAGCTGTTTTTT
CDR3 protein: CASSVGAGSVNTGELFF

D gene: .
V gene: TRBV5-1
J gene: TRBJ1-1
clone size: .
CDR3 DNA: TGCGCCAGCAGCCCGGCCTGGAGCTCAACTGAAGCTTTCTTT
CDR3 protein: CASSPAWSSTEAFF

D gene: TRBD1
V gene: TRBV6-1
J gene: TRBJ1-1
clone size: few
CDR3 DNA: TGTGCCAGCAGTGAATGGCAGGGGGGCGAAGCTTTCTTT
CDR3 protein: CASSEWQGGEAFF

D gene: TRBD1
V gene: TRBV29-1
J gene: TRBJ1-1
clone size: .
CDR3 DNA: TGCAGCGTCGACAGGGGGCATGCAGCTTTCTTT
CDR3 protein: CSVDRGHAAFF

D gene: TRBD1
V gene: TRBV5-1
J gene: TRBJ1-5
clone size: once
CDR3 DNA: TGCGCCAGCAGCCAAGGCTACAGGGGAAGCAATCAGCCCCAGCATTTT
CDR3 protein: CASSQGYRGSNQPQHF

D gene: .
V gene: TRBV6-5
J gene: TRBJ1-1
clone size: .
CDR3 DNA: TGTGCCAGCGCAAGGGGGTTGAACACTGAAGCTTTCTTT
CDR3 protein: CASARGLNTEAFF

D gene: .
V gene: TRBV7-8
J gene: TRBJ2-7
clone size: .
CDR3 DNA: TGTGCCAGCACCCCCCGGCCCAGGGGCGGCTACGAGCAGTACTTC
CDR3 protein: CASTPRPRGGYEQYF

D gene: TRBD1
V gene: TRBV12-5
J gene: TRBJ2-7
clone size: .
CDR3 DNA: TGTGCTAGTGGTTTGGCCTATCCGGGACAGGATCCCTACGAGCAGTACTTC
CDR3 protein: CASGLAYPGQDPYEQYF

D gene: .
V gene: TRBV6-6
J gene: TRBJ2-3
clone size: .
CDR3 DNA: TGTGCCAGCAGTTACTCGAGTCAGGTCGCTTCAGATACGCAGTATTTT
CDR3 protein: CASSYSSQVASDTQYF

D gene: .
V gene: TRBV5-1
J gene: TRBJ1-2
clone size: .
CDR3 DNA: TGCGCCAGCAGCTTGGGAACAGGGAGCGATGGCTACACCTTC
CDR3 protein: CASSLGTGSDGYTF

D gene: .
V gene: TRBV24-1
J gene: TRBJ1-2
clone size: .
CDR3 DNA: TGTGCCACCAGTGATGGAAGGACAACTAACTATGGCTACACCTTC
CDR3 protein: CATSDGRTTNYGYTF

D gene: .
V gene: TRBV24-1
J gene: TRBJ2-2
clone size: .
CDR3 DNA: TGTGCCACCAGTGCATCCTTTCAGGGGTCGAACACCGGGGAGCTGTTTTTT
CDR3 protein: CATSASFQGSNTGELFF

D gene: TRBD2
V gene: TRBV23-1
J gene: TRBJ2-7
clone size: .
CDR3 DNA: TGCGCCAGCAGTCATACGGGAGGGACAAATAACATCTACGAGCAGTACTTC
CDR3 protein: CASSHTGGTNNIYEQYF

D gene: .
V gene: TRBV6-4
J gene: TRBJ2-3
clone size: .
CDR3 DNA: TGTGCCAGCAGTGACGTATCTGGGGGCGCAGATACGCAGTATTTT
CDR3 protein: CASSDVSGGADTQYF